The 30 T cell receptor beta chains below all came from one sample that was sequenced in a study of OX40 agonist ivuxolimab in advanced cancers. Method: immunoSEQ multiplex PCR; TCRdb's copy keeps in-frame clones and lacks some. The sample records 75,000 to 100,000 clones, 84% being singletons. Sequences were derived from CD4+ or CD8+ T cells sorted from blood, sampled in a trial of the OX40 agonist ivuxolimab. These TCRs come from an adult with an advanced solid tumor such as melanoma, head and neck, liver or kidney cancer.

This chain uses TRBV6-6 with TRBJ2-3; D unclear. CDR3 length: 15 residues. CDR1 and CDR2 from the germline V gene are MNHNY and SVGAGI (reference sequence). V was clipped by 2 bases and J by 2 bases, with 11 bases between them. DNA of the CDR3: TGTGCCAGCAGTTACGTGACTGGTAACACAGATACGCAGTATTTT. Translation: CASSYVTGNTDTQYF.

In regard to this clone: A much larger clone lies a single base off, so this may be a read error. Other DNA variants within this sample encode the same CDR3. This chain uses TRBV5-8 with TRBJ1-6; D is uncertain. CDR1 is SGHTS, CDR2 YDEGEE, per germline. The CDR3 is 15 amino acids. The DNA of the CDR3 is TGTGCCAGCTGTACCCTCAGCCAACATAATTCACCTCTCCACTTT. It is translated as CASCTLSQHNSPLHF. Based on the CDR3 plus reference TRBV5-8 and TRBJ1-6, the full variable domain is EAGVTQSPTHLIKTRGQQATLRCSPISGHTSVYWYQQALGLGLQFLLWYDEGEERNRGNFPPRFSGRQFPNYSSELNVNALELEDSALYLCASCTLSQHNSPLHFGNGTRLTVT.

In DNA, the CDR3 is TGCGCCAGCAGCTTACCGGGGTTTAGCGGAAGCTACGAGCAGTACTTC. Its translation: CASSLPGFSGSYEQYF. The V and J genes are TRBV5-1 and TRBJ2-7; perhaps TRBD2 as D (6 bases). Trimming removed 2 bases at V and 3 bases at J, with 18 bases between. The CDR3 consists of 16 residues. The germline CDR1 and CDR2 sequences are SGHRS and YFSETQ. Supplemented by reference TRBV5-1 and TRBJ2-7, the full variable domain reads KAGVTQTPRYLIKTRGQQVTLSCSPISGHRSVSWYQQTPGQGLQFLFEYFSETQRNKGNFPGRFSGRQFSNSRSEMNVSTLELGDSALYLCASSLPGFSGSYEQYFGPGTRLTVT.

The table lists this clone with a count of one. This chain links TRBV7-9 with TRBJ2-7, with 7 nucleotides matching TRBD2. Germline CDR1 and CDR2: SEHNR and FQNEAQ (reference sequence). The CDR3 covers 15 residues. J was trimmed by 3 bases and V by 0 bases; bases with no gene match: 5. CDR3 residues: CASSLASGADYEQYF. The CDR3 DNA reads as TGTGCCAGCAGCTTAGCGAGCGGGGCAGACTACGAGCAGTACTTC. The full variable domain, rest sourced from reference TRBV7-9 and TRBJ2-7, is DTGVSQNPRHKITKRGQNVTFRCDPISEHNRLYWYRQTLGQGPEFLTYFQNEAQLEKSRLLSDRFSAERPKGSFSTLEIQRTEQGDSAMYLCASSLASGADYEQYFGPGTRLTVT.

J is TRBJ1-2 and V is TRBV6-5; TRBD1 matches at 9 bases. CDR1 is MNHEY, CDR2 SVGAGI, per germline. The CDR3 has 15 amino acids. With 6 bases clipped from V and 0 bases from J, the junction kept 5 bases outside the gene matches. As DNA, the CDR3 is TGTGCCAGCAGCACCGGGACAGGGTCTAACTATGGCTACACCTTC. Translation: CASSTGTGSNYGYTF.

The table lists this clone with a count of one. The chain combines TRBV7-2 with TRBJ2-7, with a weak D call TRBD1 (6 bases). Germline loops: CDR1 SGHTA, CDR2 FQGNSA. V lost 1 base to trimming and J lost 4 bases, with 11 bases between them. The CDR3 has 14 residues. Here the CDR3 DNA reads TGTGCCAGCAGCTTAGGTTCAGGGACATACGAGCAGTACTTC. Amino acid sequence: CASSLGSGTYEQYF.

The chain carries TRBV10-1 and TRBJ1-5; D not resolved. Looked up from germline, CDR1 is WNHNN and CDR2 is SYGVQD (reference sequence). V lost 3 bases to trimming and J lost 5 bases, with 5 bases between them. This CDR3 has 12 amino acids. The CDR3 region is CASSDRHQPQHF. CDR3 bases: TGCGCCAGCAGTGATAGGCATCAGCCCCAGCATTTT.

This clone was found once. The CDR3 loop reads CASSQEGTTSTDTQYF. As DNA, the CDR3 is TGTGCCAGCAGCCAAGAGGGGACTACAAGCACAGATACGCAGTATTTT. This chain links TRBV4-2 with TRBJ2-3; TRBD2 matches at 7 bases. The CDR3 runs to 16 residues. CDR1 LGHNA and CDR2 YNFKEQ come from the germline V gene. The V and J ends lost 0 bases and 0 bases, in that order; junction bases with no gene match: 3.

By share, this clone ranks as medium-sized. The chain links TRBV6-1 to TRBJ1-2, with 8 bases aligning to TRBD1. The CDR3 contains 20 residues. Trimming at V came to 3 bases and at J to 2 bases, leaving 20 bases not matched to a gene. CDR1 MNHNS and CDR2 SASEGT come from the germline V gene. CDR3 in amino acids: CASSEAGQATPGINNYGYTF. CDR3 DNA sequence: TGTGCCAGCAGTGAGGCGGGACAGGCCACTCCAGGCATCAACAACTATGGCTACACCTTC.

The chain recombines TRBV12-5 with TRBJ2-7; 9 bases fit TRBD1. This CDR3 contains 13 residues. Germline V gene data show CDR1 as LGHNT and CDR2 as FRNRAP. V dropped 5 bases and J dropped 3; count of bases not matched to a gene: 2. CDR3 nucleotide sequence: TGTGCTAGTGGTCCGGGACAGGGCTACGAGCAGTACTTC. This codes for CASGPGQGYEQYF.

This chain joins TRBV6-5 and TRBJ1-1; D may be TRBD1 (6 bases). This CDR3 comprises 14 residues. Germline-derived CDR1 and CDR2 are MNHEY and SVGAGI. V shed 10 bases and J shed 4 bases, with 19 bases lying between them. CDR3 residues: CATRERGVPTEAFF. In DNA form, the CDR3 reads TGTGCCACCCGAGAGAGGGGGGTCCCCACTGAAGCTTTCTTT.

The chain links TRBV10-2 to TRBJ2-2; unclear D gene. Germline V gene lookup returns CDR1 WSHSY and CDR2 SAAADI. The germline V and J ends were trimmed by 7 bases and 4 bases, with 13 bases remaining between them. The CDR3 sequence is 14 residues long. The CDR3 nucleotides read TGCGCCAGCACGATTAGCTCTTTCACCGGGGAGCTGTTTTTT. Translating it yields CASTISSFTGELFF.

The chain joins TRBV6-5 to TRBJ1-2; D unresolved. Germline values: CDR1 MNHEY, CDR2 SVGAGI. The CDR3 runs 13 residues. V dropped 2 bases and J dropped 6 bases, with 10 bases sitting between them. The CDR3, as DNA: TGTGCCAGCAGTTACAGGACTCTTGATGGCTACACCTTC. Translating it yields CASSYRTLDGYTF.

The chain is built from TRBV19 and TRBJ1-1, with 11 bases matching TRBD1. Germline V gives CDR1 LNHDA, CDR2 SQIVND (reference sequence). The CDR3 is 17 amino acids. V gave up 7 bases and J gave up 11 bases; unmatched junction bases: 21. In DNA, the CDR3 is TGTGCCAGTACCCTGGGATTTGGCGGGACAGGGGGGAGTAGGGCTTTCTTT. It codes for CASTLGFGGTGGSRAFF.

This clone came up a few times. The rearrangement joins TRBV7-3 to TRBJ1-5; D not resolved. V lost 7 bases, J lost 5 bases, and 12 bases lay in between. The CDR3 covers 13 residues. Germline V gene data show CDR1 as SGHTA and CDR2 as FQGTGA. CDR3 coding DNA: TGTGCCAGCATAGACACGCAGCATCAGCCCCAGCATTTT. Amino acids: CASIDTQHQPQHF.

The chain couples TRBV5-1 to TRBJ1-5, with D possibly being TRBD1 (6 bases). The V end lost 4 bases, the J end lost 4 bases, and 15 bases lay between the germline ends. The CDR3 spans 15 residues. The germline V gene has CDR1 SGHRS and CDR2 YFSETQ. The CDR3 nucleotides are TGCGCCAGCAGCCCAACAGGGAAAGGTAATCAGCCCCAGCATTTT. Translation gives CASSPTGKGNQPQHF.

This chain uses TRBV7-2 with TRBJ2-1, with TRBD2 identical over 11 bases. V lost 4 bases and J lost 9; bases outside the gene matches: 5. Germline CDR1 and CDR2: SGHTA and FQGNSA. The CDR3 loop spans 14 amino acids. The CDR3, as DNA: TGTGCCAGCAGCTATACTAGCGGGAGAACTGAGCAGTTCTTC. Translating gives CASSYTSGRTEQFF.

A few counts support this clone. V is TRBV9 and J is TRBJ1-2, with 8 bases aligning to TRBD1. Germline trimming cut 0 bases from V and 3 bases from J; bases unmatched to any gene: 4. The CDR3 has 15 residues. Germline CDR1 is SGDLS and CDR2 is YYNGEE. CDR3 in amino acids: CASSVGNRGDYGYTF. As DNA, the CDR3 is TGTGCCAGCAGCGTAGGGAACAGGGGGGACTATGGCTACACCTTC. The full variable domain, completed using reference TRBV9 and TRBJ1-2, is DSGVTQTPKHLITATGQRVTLRCSPRSGDLSVYWYQQSLDQGLQFLIQYYNGEERAKGNILERFSAQQFPDLHSELNLSSLELGDSALYFCASSVGNRGDYGYTFGSGTRLTVV.

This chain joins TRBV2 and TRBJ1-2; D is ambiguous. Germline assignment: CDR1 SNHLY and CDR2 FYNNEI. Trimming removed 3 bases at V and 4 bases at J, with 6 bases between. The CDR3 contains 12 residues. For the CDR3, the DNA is TGTGCCAGCAGTGAGGCAGCCTATGGCTACACCTTC. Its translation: CASSEAAYGYTF.

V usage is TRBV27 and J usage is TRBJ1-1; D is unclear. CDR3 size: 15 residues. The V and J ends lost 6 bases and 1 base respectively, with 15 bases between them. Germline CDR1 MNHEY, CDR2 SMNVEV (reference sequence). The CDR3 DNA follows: TGTGCCAGCAGCCATATCGATATGGCGAACACTGAAGCTTTCTTT. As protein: CASSHIDMANTEAFF.

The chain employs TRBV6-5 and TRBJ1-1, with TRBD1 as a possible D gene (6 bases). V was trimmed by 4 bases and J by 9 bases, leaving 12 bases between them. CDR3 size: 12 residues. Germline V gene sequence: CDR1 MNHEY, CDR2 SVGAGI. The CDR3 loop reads CASSFTTGKAFF. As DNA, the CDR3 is TGTGCCAGCAGTTTTACTACAGGGAAAGCTTTCTTT.

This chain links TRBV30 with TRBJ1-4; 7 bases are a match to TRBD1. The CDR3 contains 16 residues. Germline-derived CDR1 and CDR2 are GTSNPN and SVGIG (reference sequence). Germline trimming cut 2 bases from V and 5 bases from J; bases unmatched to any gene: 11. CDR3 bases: TGTGCCTGGAGTAGTGCCGGGACAGCGACGAATGAAAAACTGTTTTTT. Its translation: CAWSSAGTATNEKLFF.

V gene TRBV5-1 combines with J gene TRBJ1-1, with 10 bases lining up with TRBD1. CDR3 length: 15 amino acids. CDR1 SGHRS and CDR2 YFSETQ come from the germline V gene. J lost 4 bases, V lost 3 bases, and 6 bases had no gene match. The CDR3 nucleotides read TGCGCCAGCAGCTGGGAGACAGGGGGCTTCACTGAAGCTTTCTTT. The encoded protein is CASSWETGGFTEAFF. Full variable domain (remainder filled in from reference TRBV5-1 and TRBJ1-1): KAGVTQTPRYLIKTRGQQVTLSCSPISGHRSVSWYQQTPGQGLQFLFEYFSETQRNKGNFPGRFSGRQFSNSRSEMNVSTLELGDSALYLCASSWETGGFTEAFFGQGTRLTVV.

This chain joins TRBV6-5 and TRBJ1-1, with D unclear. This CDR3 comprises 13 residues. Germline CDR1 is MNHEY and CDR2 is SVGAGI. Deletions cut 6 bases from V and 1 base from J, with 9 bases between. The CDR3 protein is CASRSLKNTEAFF. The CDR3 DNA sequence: TGTGCCAGCAGGAGTCTGAAGAACACTGAAGCTTTCTTT.

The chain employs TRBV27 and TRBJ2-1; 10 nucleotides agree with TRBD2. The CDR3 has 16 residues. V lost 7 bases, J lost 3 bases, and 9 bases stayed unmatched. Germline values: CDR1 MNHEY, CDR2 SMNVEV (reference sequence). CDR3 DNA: TGTGCCAGCAAGGTTAGCGGGGGGTTCCACTACAATGAGCAGTTCTTC. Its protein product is CASKVSGGFHYNEQFF.

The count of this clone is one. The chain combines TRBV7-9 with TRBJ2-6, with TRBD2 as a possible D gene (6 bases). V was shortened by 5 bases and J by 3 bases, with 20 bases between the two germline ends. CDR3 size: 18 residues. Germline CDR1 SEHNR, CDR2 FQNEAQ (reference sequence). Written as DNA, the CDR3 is TGTGCCAGCAGCCCGGGGGTAGGGGTTACCCTTGGGGCCAACGTCCTGACTTTC. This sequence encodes CASSPGVGVTLGANVLTF.

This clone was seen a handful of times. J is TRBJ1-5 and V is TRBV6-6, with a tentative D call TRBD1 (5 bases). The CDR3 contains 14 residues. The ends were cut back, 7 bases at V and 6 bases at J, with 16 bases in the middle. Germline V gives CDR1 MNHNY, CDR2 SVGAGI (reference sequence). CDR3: CASIRWGGSQPQHF. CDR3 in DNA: TGTGCCAGCATTCGTTGGGGCGGGAGTCAGCCCCAGCATTTT.

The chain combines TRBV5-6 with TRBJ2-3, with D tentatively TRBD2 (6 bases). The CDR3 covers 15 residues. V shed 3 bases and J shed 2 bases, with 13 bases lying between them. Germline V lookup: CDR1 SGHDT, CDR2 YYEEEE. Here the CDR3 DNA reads TGTGCCAGCAGCTCTTCGGGACTCTTCACAGATACGCAGTATTTT. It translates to CASSSSGLFTDTQYF.

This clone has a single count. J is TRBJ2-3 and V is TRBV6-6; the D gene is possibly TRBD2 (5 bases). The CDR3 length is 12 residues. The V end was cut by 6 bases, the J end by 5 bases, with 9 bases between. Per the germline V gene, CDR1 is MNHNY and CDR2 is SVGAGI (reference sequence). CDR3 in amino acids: CASSPGIDTQYF. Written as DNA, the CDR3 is TGTGCCAGCAGCCCGGGGATAGATACGCAGTATTTT.

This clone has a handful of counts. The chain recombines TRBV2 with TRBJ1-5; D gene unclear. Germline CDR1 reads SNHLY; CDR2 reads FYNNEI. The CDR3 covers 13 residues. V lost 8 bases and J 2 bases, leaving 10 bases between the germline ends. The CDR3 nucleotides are TGTGCCAGCGCAAGTGACGGCAATCAGCCCCAGCATTTT. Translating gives CASASDGNQPQHF.